What follows are 15 T cell receptor beta chains derived from one specimen sequenced in a study of blood T cell repertoires in COVID-19. TCRdb's copy holds only in-frame clones and misses some; the assay was immunoSEQ multiplex PCR. The repertoire has 150,000 to 200,000 clones, more than 75% of them found once; the top ten carry around 6%. Sequenced material: peripheral blood. These receptor sequences come from a man aged 35 to 55 with active or convalescent COVID-19.

J is TRBJ2-5 and V is TRBV7-7; perhaps TRBD2 as D (5 bases). With 5 bases removed from V and 5 bases from J, the gap between germline ends came to 12 bases. In germline, CDR1 is SSHAT, CDR2 FNYEAQ (reference sequence). This CDR3 has 13 residues. The DNA of the CDR3 is TGTGCCAGCAGCCCCCCGGGATCGGAGACCCAGTACTTC. Translated: CASSPPGSETQYF. The whole variable domain, remainder taken from reference TRBV7-7 and TRBJ2-5, is GAGVSQSPRYKVTKRGQDVTLRCDPISSHATLYWYQQALGQGPEFLTYFNYEAQPDKSGLPSDRFSAERPEGSISTLTIQRTEQRDSAMYRCASSPPGSETQYFGPGTRLLVL.

V gene TRBV3-1 (or the pseudogene TRBV3-2) combines with J gene TRBJ1-2; D perhaps matches TRBD1 (6 bases). Between the trimmed V and J ends, which lost 11 bases and 6 bases, there was a span of 19 bases. The germline V gene encodes CDR1 LGHDT and CDR2 YNNKEL (reference sequence). CDR3 length equals 13 residues. The CDR3 sequence: CAFTSGHENGYTF. Written as DNA, the CDR3 is TGTGCCTTTACCTCGGGACACGAAAATGGCTACACCTTC.

CDR3 coding DNA: TGTGCCAGCAGCCGGACTAGCGGGAGGGTGAGGGGCTCCTACGAGCAGTACTTC. Translated: CASSRTSGRVRGSYEQYF. The V call is TRBV27, the J call TRBJ2-7; 15 bases line up with TRBD2. This CDR3 has 18 residues. Germline CDR1 is MNHEY and CDR2 is SMNVEV (reference sequence). With V trimmed by 6 bases and J by 0 bases, 9 bases remained unmatched.

This chain connects TRBV30 to TRBJ1-5; D is ambiguous. CDR3 length: 21 residues. CDR1 and CDR2 (germline): GTSNPN, SVGIG (reference sequence). V dropped 2 bases and J dropped 0 bases, with 29 bases sitting between them. The CDR3 nucleotides read TGTGCCTGGAGTCCCCGTGCTGTAGTGGGAGACTCCTTCCATAGCAATCAGCCCCAGCATTTT. It codes for CAWSPRAVVGDSFHSNQPQHF.

The CDR3: CASGQGQGFPSEAFF. The DNA for the CDR3 is TGTGCTAGTGGCCAAGGACAGGGTTTCCCGTCTGAAGCTTTCTTT. This sequence joins TRBV12-5 and TRBJ1-1; 8 bases fit TRBD1. CDR1 and CDR2 from the germline V gene are LGHNT and FRNRAP. The CDR3 length is 15 residues. The J segment lost 6 bases and the V segment lost 6 bases, leaving 12 bases of the junction unmatched.

The V call is TRBV5-4, the J call TRBJ1-2; D is perhaps TRBD1 (5 bases). The CDR3 length is 15 residues. Germline lookup yields CDR1 SGHNT and CDR2 YYREEE (reference sequence). Trimming pared 0 bases from V and 4 bases from J, leaving 13 bases between. CDR3 residues: CASSLEAGSTYGYTF. The DNA for the CDR3 is TGTGCCAGCAGCTTGGAGGCAGGGTCTACCTATGGCTACACCTTC. Based on the CDR3 plus reference TRBV5-4 and TRBJ1-2, the full variable domain is ETGVTQSPTHLIKTRGQQVTLRCSSQSGHNTVSWYQQALGQGPQFIFQYYREEENGRGNFPPRFSGLQFPNYSSELNVNALELDDSALYLCASSLEAGSTYGYTFGSGTRLTVV.

This sequence joins TRBV18 and TRBJ2-1; D perhaps matches TRBD2 (6 bases). The CDR3 runs 15 residues. V dropped 2 bases and J dropped 5 bases, with 13 bases sitting between them. Looked up from germline, CDR1 is KGHSH and CDR2 is LQKENI. The CDR3 DNA is TGTGCCAGCTCACCATTGGCGGGACTCAACAATGAGCAGTTCTTC. Translated: CASSPLAGLNNEQFF.

CDR3 loop: CASRPIRGQGLELFF. The CDR3 DNA sequence: TGTGCCAGTAGACCTATACGCGGCCAGGGGCTGGAGCTGTTTTTT. V and J are TRBV19 and TRBJ2-2, with D possibly matching TRBD1 (6 bases). Deletions cut 6 bases from V and 10 bases from J, with 21 bases between. This CDR3 spans 15 amino acids. Per germline, CDR1 LNHDA and CDR2 SQIVND (reference sequence).

The chain couples TRBV20-1 to TRBJ2-7, with D maybe TRBD2 (5 bases). The V and J ends lost 3 bases and 3 bases respectively, with 15 bases between them. CDR1 is DFQATT and CDR2 is SNEGSKA in the germline V gene (reference sequence). The CDR3 has 14 residues. CDR3 bases: TGCAGTGCTAGTCCGGGGTCCGGGCTCTACGAGCAGTACTTC. Translating it yields CSASPGSGLYEQYF.

The chain combines TRBV11-3 with TRBJ1-1, with unresolved D. V was trimmed by 0 bases and J by 6 bases, leaving 14 bases between them. The CDR3 has 15 residues. Germline V lookup: CDR1 SGHNT, CDR2 YENEEA. CDR3 nucleotide sequence: TGTGCCAGCAGCTTAGACGTTACGGTGGCGGCTGAAGCTTTCTTT. Protein sequence: CASSLDVTVAAEAFF.

V and J are TRBV6-4 and TRBJ1-2, with 7 bases fitting TRBD1. CDR1 is MRHNA and CDR2 is SNTAGT in the germline V gene. This CDR3 has 15 residues. V was pared by 0 bases and J by 12 bases, with 13 bases of the junction left unmatched. CDR3 nucleotides: TGTGCCAGCAGTGACTCGTCAGGGACAGTTCTGAAGCACACCTTC. Translation gives CASSDSSGTVLKHTF.

This chain connects TRBV2 to TRBJ1-2, with 7 bases lining up with TRBD1. The V gene end was trimmed by 5 bases and the J gene end by 7 bases; junction bases not matched to a gene: 10. The CDR3 runs 14 residues. CDR1 is SNHLY and CDR2 is FYNNEI in the germline V gene. Here the CDR3 DNA reads TGTGCCAGCAGTAGACAGGGTCCTAGCCTTGGCTACACCTTC. Its translation is CASSRQGPSLGYTF.

The chain joins TRBV3-1 (or the pseudogene TRBV3-2) to TRBJ2-1, with 7 bases fitting TRBD2. Germline V gene sequence: CDR1 LGHDT, CDR2 YNNKEL (reference sequence). Trimming at V came to 4 bases and at J to 0 bases, leaving 3 bases not matched to a gene. The CDR3 length is 15 residues. This CDR3 is CASSLTGGSYNEQFF. The CDR3 nucleotides are TGTGCCAGCAGCCTCACGGGGGGCTCCTACAATGAGCAGTTCTTC.

The chain links TRBV25-1 to TRBJ1-2; D not certain. CDR3 size: 15 residues. CDR1 and CDR2 (germline): MGHDK, SYGVNS. Trimming pared 1 base from V and 2 bases from J, leaving 11 bases between. CDR3 residues: CASSELRNNNYGYTF. In DNA form, the CDR3 reads TGTGCCAGCAGTGAATTGAGAAATAACAACTATGGCTACACCTTC.

This sequence joins TRBV28 and TRBJ1-6; the D gene is possibly TRBD1 (5 bases). Trimming removed 1 base from V and 0 bases from J, with 13 bases in between. The CDR3 sequence is 18 residues long. CDR1 and CDR2 from the germline V gene are MDHEN and SYDVKM. CDR3 region: CASSLFHRSSSYNSPLHF. DNA for the CDR3: TGTGCCAGCAGTTTATTCCACAGGTCGAGCTCCTATAATTCACCCCTCCACTTT.